These 3 T cell receptor beta chains originate from one sample sequenced in a study of radiation and T cells in renal cell carcinoma (TCRdb year 2020). The library was prepared using the immunoSEQ multiplex PCR assay. In its TCRdb copy, this immuneACCESS table keeps in-frame sequences only and misses some clones. Where compared with another copy, unresolved V genes explain less than half of these, and the others have no known cause. The sample yields about 130,000 clones; 65% to 85% were counted once. The top ten constitute roughly 6% of the sample. Reading the label with the study, this specimen's time point is: blood 2 weeks post-SBRT. What the treatment or condition label conveys for this sample: 15 Gy SBRT to primary tumor, nephrectomy 4 weeks later. The material sequenced was blood, taken from a patient whose treatment included radiotherapy and nephrectomy. These receptors all come from a middle-aged man with renal cell carcinoma.

This chain uses TRBV29-1 with TRBJ2-5; TRBD2 is a possible D gene (6 bases). The CDR3 has 17 residues. Germline V gene data show CDR1 as SQVTM and CDR2 as ANQGSEA. Deletions cut 4 bases from V and 2 bases from J, with 23 bases between. The CDR3 DNA reads TGCAGCGTTGCCCCCGCAGGAGGAGGACTACTACAAGAGACCCAGTACTTC. Translating it yields CSVAPAGGGLLQETQYF.

The rearrangement links TRBV30 to TRBJ2-1; TRBD1 is a possible D gene (5 bases). The CDR3 has 13 amino acids. Germline loops: CDR1 GTSNPN, CDR2 SVGIG (reference sequence). V dropped 2 bases and J dropped 4 bases, with 9 bases sitting between them. The CDR3 sequence is CAWSRTKYNEQFF. The CDR3 coding sequence is TGTGCCTGGAGTAGGACAAAATACAATGAGCAGTTCTTC.

This sequence joins TRBV4-1 and TRBJ2-3, with 8 bases fitting TRBD1. Trimming cost V 4 bases and J 0 bases; bases outside gene matches: 21. The germline V gene encodes CDR1 MGHRA and CDR2 YSYEKL. The CDR3 extends over 21 amino acids. The CDR3 sequence: CASSRTPETGVGSTSTDTQYF. The DNA of the CDR3 is TGCGCCAGCAGCCGGACGCCCGAGACAGGGGTAGGCAGCACAAGCACAGATACGCAGTATTTT.